One sample yielded the 24 T cell receptor beta chains listed below, sequenced in a study of blood T cells in healthy people across ages. For the second PCR, which ran for roughly 6 to 12 cycles, a sample-barcoded 5' primer and a J-beta primer mix were used. MiXCR, run by TCRdb on the 5' RACE reads, gives a single entry per CDR3 protein. Counted here are 1.5 million to 2 million distinct CDR3 sequences, 30% to 40% occurring once; the ten biggest clones make up approximately 10%. Sequencing was done on a sample of blood. These receptors were obtained from a woman younger than 45 in good health.

This clonotype turned up a few times. The J gene is TRBJ2-1, the V gene TRBV5-1; D unclear. The length of the CDR3 is 16 residues. Germline lookup yields CDR1 SGHRS and CDR2 YFSETQ. The V end lost 2 bases, the J end lost 4 bases, and 16 bases lay between the germline ends. CDR3: CASSFPPAGPYNEQFF. In DNA form, the CDR3 reads TGCGCCAGCAGCTTCCCCCCGGCAGGCCCGTACAATGAGCAGTTCTTC.

The chain couples TRBV7-9 to TRBJ1-1, with 8 positions matching TRBD1. CDR1 and CDR2 (germline): SEHNR, FQNEAQ (reference sequence). This CDR3 comprises 16 residues. The V gene end was trimmed by 2 bases and the J gene end by 3 bases; junction bases not matched to a gene: 8. CDR3 DNA: TGTGCCAGCAGCTTACCGACCCAGGGGGCGGACACTGAAGCTTTCTTT. Its protein is CASSLPTQGADTEAFF.

The table lists this clonotype with many counts. The rearrangement joins TRBV27 to TRBJ2-3; 8 bases fit TRBD2. The CDR3 is 17 residues long. The junction had 11 bases not matched to a gene; V was cut back by 3 bases and J by 3 bases. Germline assignment: CDR1 MNHEY and CDR2 SMNVEV (reference sequence). The DNA of the CDR3 is TGTGCCAGCAGTTTCCCCCATGCCAGCGGGGGAACAGATACGCAGTATTTT. Amino acids: CASSFPHASGGTDTQYF.

The gene calls are TRBV20-1 and TRBJ2-6, with no clear D. CDR3 length: 15 residues. With 6 bases removed from V and 0 bases from J, the gap between germline ends came to 12 bases. From germline, CDR1 is DFQATT and CDR2 SNEGSKA (reference sequence). The CDR3 sequence: CSATTQDSGANVLTF. The DNA of the CDR3 is TGCAGTGCAACCACACAAGACTCTGGGGCCAACGTCCTGACTTTC.

The rearrangement links TRBV11-1 to TRBJ2-3, with 7 nucleotides matching TRBD1. The junction had 11 bases not matched to a gene; V was cut back by 5 bases and J by 3 bases. CDR3 size: 16 residues. From germline, CDR1 is SGHAT and CDR2 FQDESV (reference sequence). This CDR3 is CASSAWDSSGTDTQYF. The CDR3 nucleotides read TGTGCCAGCAGCGCATGGGACAGTTCGGGGACAGATACGCAGTATTTT.

This chain joins TRBV6-1 and TRBJ2-7; 11 positions agree with TRBD1. V gave up 1 base and J gave up 8 bases; unmatched junction bases: 4. The CDR3 is made up of 14 amino acids. The germline CDR1 and CDR2 sequences are MNHNS and SASEGT. The CDR3 here is CASSEGTGGRKQYF. Written as DNA, the CDR3 is TGTGCCAGCAGTGAAGGGACAGGGGGCAGAAAGCAGTACTTC.

This clonotype was seen more than once but under ten times. The chain joins TRBV7-7 to TRBJ2-3; TRBD1 aligns across 7 bases. Losses at the gene ends were 5 bases for V and 3 bases for J; bases not matched to a gene: 8. CDR1 and CDR2 from the germline V gene are SSHAT and FNYEAQ (reference sequence). The CDR3 runs 15 residues. The DNA for the CDR3 is TGTGCCAGCAGCCCCGGGACAGCCGGGACAGATACGCAGTATTTT. It is translated as CASSPGTAGTDTQYF.

This clonotype was observed a few times. The chain joins TRBV20-1 to TRBJ2-3; 7 bases are shared with TRBD2. Germline V gene lookup returns CDR1 DFQATT and CDR2 SNEGSKA (reference sequence). The CDR3 loop spans 11 amino acids. The V and J ends lost 6 bases and 9 bases, in that order; junction bases with no gene match: 6. The CDR3, as DNA: TGCAGTGCCATCTGGGGGGGAACGCAGTATTTT. This encodes CSAIWGGTQYF.

This clonotype was counted ten times or more. This chain connects TRBV20-1 to TRBJ1-5, with 9 nucleotides matching TRBD1. The germline V gene has CDR1 DFQATT and CDR2 SNEGSKA (reference sequence). The CDR3 is 16 residues long. Germline trimming cut 5 bases from V and 0 bases from J; bases unmatched to any gene: 8. CDR3 loop: CSAASRTGASNQPQHF. The CDR3 DNA reads TGCAGTGCTGCAAGCCGGACAGGGGCTAGCAATCAGCCCCAGCATTTT.

This clonotype was seen only a few times. The chain combines TRBV14 with TRBJ2-7; D is perhaps TRBD1 (7 bases). V was pared by 1 base and J by 6 bases, with 19 bases between. This CDR3 has 16 residues. Germline V gene lookup returns CDR1 SGHDN and CDR2 FVKESK. The CDR3 here is CASSQVVGQGGREQYF. For the CDR3, the DNA is TGTGCCAGCAGCCAAGTGGTAGGGCAGGGGGGTCGCGAGCAGTACTTC. Using reference TRBV14 and TRBJ2-7 for the parts outside the CDR3, the full variable domain is EAGVTQFPSHSVIEKGQTVTLRCDPISGHDNLYWYRRVMGKEIKFLLHFVKESKQDESGMPNNRFLAERTGGTYSTLKVQPAELEDSGVYFCASSQVVGQGGREQYFGPGTRLTVT.

This clonotype was recorded many times. The V gene is TRBV4-1, the J gene TRBJ2-1; 8 nucleotides align to TRBD2. After removal of 5 bases from V and 5 bases from J, the junction contained 11 bases not matched to a gene. This CDR3 is 16 amino acids long. Germline CDR1 reads MGHRA; CDR2 reads YSYEKL. CDR3 loop: CASSSKGGGGHNEQFF. As DNA, the CDR3 is TGCGCCAGCAGCTCTAAGGGGGGCGGGGGGCACAATGAGCAGTTCTTC.

This chain connects TRBV28 to TRBJ2-1; 8 nucleotides align to TRBD2. With V trimmed by 3 bases and J by 9 bases, 10 bases remained unmatched. From germline, CDR1 is MDHEN and CDR2 SYDVKM. This CDR3 is 15 amino acids long. Written as DNA, the CDR3 is TGTGCCAGCAGTTTTGAAGTTCGAGCGGGAGCTGAGCAGTTCTTC. Its translation: CASSFEVRAGAEQFF.

The chain links TRBV7-9 to TRBJ2-1, with 14 bases aligning to TRBD2. The CDR3 spans 19 residues. V trimming: 5 bases; J trimming: 4 bases; junction bases outside the gene matches: 13. CDR1 and CDR2 from the germline V gene are SEHNR and FQNEAQ (reference sequence). The CDR3 nucleotides read TGTGCCAGCAGCCTAGACCGGACTAGCGGGAGGCTGGGATACAATGAGCAGTTCTTC. Its protein is CASSLDRTSGRLGYNEQFF. Full variable domain (rest looked up from reference TRBV7-9 and TRBJ2-1): DTGVSQNPRHKITKRGQNVTFRCDPISEHNRLYWYRQTLGQGPEFLTYFQNEAQLEKSRLLSDRFSAERPKGSFSTLEIQRTEQGDSAMYLCASSLDRTSGRLGYNEQFFGPGTRLTVL.

This clonotype was counted a few times. The chain links TRBV6-5 to TRBJ2-3; 12 bases agree with TRBD2. This CDR3 contains 18 residues. Trimming cost V 2 bases and J 1 base; bases outside gene matches: 7. Per germline, CDR1 MNHEY and CDR2 SVGAGI. The CDR3, as DNA: TGTGCCAGCAGTTACGGGCTAGCGGGGGGGCCGGGCACAGATACGCAGTATTTT. The encoded protein is CASSYGLAGGPGTDTQYF.

The chain couples TRBV24-1 to TRBJ2-1; maybe TRBD2 (6 bases). CDR1 and CDR2 (germline): KGHDR, SFDVKD. The CDR3 is 17 amino acids. V lost 2 bases and J lost 5, with 18 bases in between. The CDR3 loop reads CATSDSDPGVLHNEQFF. For the CDR3, the DNA is TGTGCCACCAGTGATTCCGATCCGGGAGTCCTCCACAATGAGCAGTTCTTC.

The chain couples TRBV12-3 or TRBV12-4 to TRBJ2-3; the match to TRBD1 covers 10 bases. The CDR3 covers 16 residues. Trimming removed 7 bases from V and 3 bases from J; junction bases left unmatched: 10. The CDR3 DNA reads TGTGCCAGCAAACCCTCCCGGGACAGGGGAACAGATACGCAGTATTTT. It yields the protein CASKPSRDRGTDTQYF.

Only a few counts were recorded for this clonotype. V usage is TRBV27 and J usage is TRBJ2-7, with TRBD1 matching 9 bases. Germline V gene data show CDR1 as MNHEY and CDR2 as SMNVEV (reference sequence). CDR3 length equals 15 residues. J gave up 7 bases and V 5 bases, and 12 bases lay outside the gene matches. CDR3 coding DNA: TGTGCCAGCAGTCCGGGGACAGGGCTCGGGGAGGAGCAGTACTTC. It codes for CASSPGTGLGEEQYF.

The V call is TRBV19, the J call TRBJ2-4, with D possibly matching TRBD1 (5 bases). CDR3 length: 16 amino acids. Germline V gene sequence: CDR1 LNHDA, CDR2 SQIVND (reference sequence). V dropped 2 bases and J dropped 5 bases, with 16 bases sitting between them. CDR3 in amino acids: CASSINDRNFQNIQYF. The CDR3 DNA reads TGTGCCAGTAGTATAAACGACAGAAACTTCCAAAACATTCAGTACTTC. The full variable domain, in which reference TRBV19 and TRBJ2-4 provide the parts outside the CDR3, is DGGITQSPKYLFRKEGQNVTLSCEQNLNHDAMYWYRQDPGQGLRLIYYSQIVNDFQKGDIAEGYSVSREKKESFPLTVTSAQKNPTAFYLCASSINDRNFQNIQYFGAGTRLSVL.

The rearrangement links TRBV12-3 or TRBV12-4 to TRBJ2-1, with D possibly matching TRBD2 (6 bases). V lost 6 bases, J lost 6 bases, and 24 bases lay in between. There are 17 residues in the CDR3. CDR3: CASSPGEPTPPINEQFF. DNA for the CDR3: TGTGCCAGCAGCCCGGGGGAGCCCACCCCTCCCATCAATGAGCAGTTCTTC.

This chain links TRBV20-1 with TRBJ2-7; a possible D gene is TRBD1 (6 bases). Germline CDR1 and CDR2: DFQATT and SNEGSKA (reference sequence). V was pared by 1 base and J by 9 bases, with 16 bases between. This CDR3 comprises 13 residues. CDR3 protein: CSARGLGGRVQYF. CDR3 bases: TGCAGTGCTAGAGGTTTAGGGGGACGCGTGCAGTACTTC.

This clonotype has only a few counts. V and J are TRBV3-1 and TRBJ2-7; 11 bases align to TRBD1. The CDR3 length is 16 residues. J lost 3 bases, V lost 4 bases, and 8 bases had no gene match. Germline CDR1 LGHDT, CDR2 YNNKEL (reference sequence). The CDR3 bases are TGTGCCAGCAGCCCGGAGGCGGGACAGGGGGACTACGAGCAGTACTTC. It specifies CASSPEAGQGDYEQYF.

On this clonotype itself: The junction shows a germline mismatch at one end, possibly a read error. The chain couples TRBV4-1 to TRBJ2-1, with 11 bases fitting TRBD2. The CDR3 runs 15 residues. Germline loops: CDR1 MGHRA, CDR2 YSYEKL. The CDR3 region has the DNA TGCGCCGGCAGCCAAGATCCGCTAGCGGGAGGCAAGCAGTTCTTC. Its translation is CAGSQDPLAGGKQFF.

This clonotype turned up a few times. The chain links TRBV20-1 to TRBJ1-1; TRBD1 aligns across 7 bases. The CDR3 loop spans 17 amino acids. V was clipped by 3 bases and J by 0 bases; unmatched bases: 13. Germline V CDR1 and CDR2: DFQATT, SNEGSKA (reference sequence). CDR3 nucleotide sequence: TGCAGTGCTAGCTCAGGCCCGGGGACAGTCTTGAACACTGAAGCTTTCTTT. It specifies CSASSGPGTVLNTEAFF.

This clonotype was seen a handful of times. The CDR3 DNA sequence: TGCAGTGCTAGAGATCTCCCAGGGGAAACAGATACGCAGTATTTT. Translating gives CSARDLPGETDTQYF. The chain carries TRBV20-1 and TRBJ2-3, with D perhaps matching TRBD1 (6 bases). The CDR3 is 15 amino acids. Per the germline V gene, CDR1 is DFQATT and CDR2 is SNEGSKA (reference sequence). Trimming cost V 0 bases and J 3 bases, with 13 bases left between them.